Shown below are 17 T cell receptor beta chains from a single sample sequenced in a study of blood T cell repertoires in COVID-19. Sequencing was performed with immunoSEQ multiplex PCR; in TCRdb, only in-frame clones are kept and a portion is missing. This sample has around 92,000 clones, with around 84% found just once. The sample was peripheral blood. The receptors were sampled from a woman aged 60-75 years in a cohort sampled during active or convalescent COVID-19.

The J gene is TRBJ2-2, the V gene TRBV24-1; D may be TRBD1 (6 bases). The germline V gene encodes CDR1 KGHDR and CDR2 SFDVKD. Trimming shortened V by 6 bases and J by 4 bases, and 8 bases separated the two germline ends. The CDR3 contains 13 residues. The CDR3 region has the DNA TGTGCCACCAGTACAGGGACCACCGGGGAGCTGTTTTTT. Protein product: CATSTGTTGELFF.

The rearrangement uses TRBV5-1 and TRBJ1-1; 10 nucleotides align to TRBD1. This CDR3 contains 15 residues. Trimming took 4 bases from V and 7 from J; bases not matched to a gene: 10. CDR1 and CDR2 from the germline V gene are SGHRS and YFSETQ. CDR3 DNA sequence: TGCGCCAGCAGCGGTCCCGGGACAGGGGCCCTTGAAGCTTTCTTT. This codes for CASSGPGTGALEAFF.

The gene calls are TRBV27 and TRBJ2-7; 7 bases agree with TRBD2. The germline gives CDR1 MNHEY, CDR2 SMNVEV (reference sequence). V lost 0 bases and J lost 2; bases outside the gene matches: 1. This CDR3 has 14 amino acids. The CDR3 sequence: CASSLSLAPYEQYF. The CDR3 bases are TGTGCCAGCAGTTTATCACTAGCGCCCTACGAGCAGTACTTC.

The CDR3 DNA reads as TGTGCCAGCACGGTAACCCGGGGAGGTAATGAAAAACTGTTTTTT. Translation: CASTVTRGGNEKLFF. The chain has TRBV6-5 and TRBJ1-4; no reliable D call. The CDR3 sequence is 15 residues long. CDR1 MNHEY and CDR2 SVGAGI come from the germline V gene. With 7 bases removed from V and 4 bases from J, the gap between germline ends came to 16 bases.

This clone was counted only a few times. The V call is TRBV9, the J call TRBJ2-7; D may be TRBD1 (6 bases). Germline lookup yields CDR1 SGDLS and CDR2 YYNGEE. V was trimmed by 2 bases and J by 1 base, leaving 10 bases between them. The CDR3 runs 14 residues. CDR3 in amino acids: CASSVGTFSYEQYF. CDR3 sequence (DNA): TGTGCCAGCAGCGTTGGGACATTTTCCTACGAGCAGTACTTC.

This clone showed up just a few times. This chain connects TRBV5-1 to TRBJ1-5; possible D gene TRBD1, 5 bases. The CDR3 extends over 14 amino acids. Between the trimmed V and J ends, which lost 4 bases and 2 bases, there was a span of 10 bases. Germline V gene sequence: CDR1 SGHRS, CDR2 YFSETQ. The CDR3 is CASSPDSGNQPQHF. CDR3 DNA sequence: TGCGCCAGCAGCCCCGACAGTGGCAATCAGCCCCAGCATTTT.

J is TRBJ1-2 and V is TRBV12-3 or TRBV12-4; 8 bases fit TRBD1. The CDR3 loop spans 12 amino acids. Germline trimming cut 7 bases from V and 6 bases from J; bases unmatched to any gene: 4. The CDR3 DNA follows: TGTGCCAGCACTGGACAGGGAGATGGCTACACCTTC. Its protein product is CASTGQGDGYTF.

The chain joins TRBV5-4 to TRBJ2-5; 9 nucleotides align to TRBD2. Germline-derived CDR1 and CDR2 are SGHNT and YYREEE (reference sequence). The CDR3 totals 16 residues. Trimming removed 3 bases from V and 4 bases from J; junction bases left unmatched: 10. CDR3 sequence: CASSSSGAGGGETQYF. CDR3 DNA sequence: TGTGCCAGCAGCTCCTCGGGGGCGGGAGGGGGAGAGACCCAGTACTTC.

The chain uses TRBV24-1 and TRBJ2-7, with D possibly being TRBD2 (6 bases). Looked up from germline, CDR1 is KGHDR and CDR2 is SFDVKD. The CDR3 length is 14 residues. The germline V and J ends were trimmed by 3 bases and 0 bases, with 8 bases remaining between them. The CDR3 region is CATSDSGRSYEQYF. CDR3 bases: TGTGCCACCAGTGATAGCGGGCGCTCCTACGAGCAGTACTTC.

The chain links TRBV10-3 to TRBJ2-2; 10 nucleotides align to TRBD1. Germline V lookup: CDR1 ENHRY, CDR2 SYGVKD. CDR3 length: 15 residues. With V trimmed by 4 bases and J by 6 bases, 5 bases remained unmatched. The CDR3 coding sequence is TGTGCCATCAGTGCCCCGGGACAGGGGTCCGGGGAGCTGTTTTTT. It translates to CAISAPGQGSGELFF.

The CDR3 here is CASSIVKGSEAFF. CDR3 sequence (DNA): TGTGCCAGTAGTATAGTGAAGGGGTCTGAAGCTTTCTTT. This chain links TRBV19 with TRBJ1-1; the D gene is possibly TRBD1 (5 bases). V shed 1 base and J shed 6 bases, with 9 bases lying between them. The CDR3 totals 13 residues. Germline-derived CDR1 and CDR2 are LNHDA and SQIVND (reference sequence). Drawing the rest from reference TRBV19 and TRBJ1-1, the complete variable domain is DGGITQSPKYLFRKEGQNVTLSCEQNLNHDAMYWYRQDPGQGLRLIYYSQIVNDFQKGDIAEGYSVSREKKESFPLTVTSAQKNPTAFYLCASSIVKGSEAFFGQGTRLTVV.

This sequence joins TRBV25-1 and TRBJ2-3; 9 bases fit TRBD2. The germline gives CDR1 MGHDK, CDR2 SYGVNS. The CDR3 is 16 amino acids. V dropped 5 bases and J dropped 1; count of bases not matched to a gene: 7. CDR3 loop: CASSSRLAERTDTQYF. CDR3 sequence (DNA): TGTGCCAGCAGTTCCAGACTAGCGGAACGCACAGATACGCAGTATTTT.

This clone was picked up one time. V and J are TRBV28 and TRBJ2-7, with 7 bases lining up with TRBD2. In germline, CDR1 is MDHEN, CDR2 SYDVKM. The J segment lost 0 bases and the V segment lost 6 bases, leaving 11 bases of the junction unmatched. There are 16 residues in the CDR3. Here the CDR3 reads CASRVGGGSLSYEQYF. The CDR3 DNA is TGTGCCAGCAGAGTGGGGGGGGGTAGCCTCTCCTACGAGCAGTACTTC.

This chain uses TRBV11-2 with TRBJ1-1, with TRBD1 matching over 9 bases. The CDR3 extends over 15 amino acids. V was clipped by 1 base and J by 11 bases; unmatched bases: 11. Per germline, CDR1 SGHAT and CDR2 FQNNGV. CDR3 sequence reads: CASSLGFWDRADAFF. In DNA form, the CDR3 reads TGTGCCAGCAGCTTAGGGTTTTGGGACAGGGCCGACGCTTTCTTT. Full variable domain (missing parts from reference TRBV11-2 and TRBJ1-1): EAGVAQSPRYKIIEKRQSVAFWCNPISGHATLYWYQQILGQGPKLLIQFQNNGVVDDSQLPKDRFSAERLKGVDSTLKIQPAKLEDSAVYLCASSLGFWDRADAFFGQGTRLTVV.

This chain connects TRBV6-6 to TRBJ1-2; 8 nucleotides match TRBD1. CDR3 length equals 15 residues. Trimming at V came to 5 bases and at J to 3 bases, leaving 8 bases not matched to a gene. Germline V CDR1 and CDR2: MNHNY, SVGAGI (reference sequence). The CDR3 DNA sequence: TGTGCCAGCAGTAACCCTCTGGACAGGGACTATGGCTACACCTTC. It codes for CASSNPLDRDYGYTF.

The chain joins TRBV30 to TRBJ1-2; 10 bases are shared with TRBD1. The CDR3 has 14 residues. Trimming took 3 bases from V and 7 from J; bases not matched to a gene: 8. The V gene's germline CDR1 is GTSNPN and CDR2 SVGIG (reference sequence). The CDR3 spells CAWSIDRGLLGYTF. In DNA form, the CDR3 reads TGTGCCTGGAGCATTGACAGGGGGCTCCTTGGCTACACCTTC.

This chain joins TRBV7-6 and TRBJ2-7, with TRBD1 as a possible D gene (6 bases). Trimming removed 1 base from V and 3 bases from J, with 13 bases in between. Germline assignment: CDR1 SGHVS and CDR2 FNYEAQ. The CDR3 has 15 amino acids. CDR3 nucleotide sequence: TGTGCCAGCAGCTTAGGGCAGGGGAGAAACTACGAGCAGTACTTC. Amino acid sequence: CASSLGQGRNYEQYF.